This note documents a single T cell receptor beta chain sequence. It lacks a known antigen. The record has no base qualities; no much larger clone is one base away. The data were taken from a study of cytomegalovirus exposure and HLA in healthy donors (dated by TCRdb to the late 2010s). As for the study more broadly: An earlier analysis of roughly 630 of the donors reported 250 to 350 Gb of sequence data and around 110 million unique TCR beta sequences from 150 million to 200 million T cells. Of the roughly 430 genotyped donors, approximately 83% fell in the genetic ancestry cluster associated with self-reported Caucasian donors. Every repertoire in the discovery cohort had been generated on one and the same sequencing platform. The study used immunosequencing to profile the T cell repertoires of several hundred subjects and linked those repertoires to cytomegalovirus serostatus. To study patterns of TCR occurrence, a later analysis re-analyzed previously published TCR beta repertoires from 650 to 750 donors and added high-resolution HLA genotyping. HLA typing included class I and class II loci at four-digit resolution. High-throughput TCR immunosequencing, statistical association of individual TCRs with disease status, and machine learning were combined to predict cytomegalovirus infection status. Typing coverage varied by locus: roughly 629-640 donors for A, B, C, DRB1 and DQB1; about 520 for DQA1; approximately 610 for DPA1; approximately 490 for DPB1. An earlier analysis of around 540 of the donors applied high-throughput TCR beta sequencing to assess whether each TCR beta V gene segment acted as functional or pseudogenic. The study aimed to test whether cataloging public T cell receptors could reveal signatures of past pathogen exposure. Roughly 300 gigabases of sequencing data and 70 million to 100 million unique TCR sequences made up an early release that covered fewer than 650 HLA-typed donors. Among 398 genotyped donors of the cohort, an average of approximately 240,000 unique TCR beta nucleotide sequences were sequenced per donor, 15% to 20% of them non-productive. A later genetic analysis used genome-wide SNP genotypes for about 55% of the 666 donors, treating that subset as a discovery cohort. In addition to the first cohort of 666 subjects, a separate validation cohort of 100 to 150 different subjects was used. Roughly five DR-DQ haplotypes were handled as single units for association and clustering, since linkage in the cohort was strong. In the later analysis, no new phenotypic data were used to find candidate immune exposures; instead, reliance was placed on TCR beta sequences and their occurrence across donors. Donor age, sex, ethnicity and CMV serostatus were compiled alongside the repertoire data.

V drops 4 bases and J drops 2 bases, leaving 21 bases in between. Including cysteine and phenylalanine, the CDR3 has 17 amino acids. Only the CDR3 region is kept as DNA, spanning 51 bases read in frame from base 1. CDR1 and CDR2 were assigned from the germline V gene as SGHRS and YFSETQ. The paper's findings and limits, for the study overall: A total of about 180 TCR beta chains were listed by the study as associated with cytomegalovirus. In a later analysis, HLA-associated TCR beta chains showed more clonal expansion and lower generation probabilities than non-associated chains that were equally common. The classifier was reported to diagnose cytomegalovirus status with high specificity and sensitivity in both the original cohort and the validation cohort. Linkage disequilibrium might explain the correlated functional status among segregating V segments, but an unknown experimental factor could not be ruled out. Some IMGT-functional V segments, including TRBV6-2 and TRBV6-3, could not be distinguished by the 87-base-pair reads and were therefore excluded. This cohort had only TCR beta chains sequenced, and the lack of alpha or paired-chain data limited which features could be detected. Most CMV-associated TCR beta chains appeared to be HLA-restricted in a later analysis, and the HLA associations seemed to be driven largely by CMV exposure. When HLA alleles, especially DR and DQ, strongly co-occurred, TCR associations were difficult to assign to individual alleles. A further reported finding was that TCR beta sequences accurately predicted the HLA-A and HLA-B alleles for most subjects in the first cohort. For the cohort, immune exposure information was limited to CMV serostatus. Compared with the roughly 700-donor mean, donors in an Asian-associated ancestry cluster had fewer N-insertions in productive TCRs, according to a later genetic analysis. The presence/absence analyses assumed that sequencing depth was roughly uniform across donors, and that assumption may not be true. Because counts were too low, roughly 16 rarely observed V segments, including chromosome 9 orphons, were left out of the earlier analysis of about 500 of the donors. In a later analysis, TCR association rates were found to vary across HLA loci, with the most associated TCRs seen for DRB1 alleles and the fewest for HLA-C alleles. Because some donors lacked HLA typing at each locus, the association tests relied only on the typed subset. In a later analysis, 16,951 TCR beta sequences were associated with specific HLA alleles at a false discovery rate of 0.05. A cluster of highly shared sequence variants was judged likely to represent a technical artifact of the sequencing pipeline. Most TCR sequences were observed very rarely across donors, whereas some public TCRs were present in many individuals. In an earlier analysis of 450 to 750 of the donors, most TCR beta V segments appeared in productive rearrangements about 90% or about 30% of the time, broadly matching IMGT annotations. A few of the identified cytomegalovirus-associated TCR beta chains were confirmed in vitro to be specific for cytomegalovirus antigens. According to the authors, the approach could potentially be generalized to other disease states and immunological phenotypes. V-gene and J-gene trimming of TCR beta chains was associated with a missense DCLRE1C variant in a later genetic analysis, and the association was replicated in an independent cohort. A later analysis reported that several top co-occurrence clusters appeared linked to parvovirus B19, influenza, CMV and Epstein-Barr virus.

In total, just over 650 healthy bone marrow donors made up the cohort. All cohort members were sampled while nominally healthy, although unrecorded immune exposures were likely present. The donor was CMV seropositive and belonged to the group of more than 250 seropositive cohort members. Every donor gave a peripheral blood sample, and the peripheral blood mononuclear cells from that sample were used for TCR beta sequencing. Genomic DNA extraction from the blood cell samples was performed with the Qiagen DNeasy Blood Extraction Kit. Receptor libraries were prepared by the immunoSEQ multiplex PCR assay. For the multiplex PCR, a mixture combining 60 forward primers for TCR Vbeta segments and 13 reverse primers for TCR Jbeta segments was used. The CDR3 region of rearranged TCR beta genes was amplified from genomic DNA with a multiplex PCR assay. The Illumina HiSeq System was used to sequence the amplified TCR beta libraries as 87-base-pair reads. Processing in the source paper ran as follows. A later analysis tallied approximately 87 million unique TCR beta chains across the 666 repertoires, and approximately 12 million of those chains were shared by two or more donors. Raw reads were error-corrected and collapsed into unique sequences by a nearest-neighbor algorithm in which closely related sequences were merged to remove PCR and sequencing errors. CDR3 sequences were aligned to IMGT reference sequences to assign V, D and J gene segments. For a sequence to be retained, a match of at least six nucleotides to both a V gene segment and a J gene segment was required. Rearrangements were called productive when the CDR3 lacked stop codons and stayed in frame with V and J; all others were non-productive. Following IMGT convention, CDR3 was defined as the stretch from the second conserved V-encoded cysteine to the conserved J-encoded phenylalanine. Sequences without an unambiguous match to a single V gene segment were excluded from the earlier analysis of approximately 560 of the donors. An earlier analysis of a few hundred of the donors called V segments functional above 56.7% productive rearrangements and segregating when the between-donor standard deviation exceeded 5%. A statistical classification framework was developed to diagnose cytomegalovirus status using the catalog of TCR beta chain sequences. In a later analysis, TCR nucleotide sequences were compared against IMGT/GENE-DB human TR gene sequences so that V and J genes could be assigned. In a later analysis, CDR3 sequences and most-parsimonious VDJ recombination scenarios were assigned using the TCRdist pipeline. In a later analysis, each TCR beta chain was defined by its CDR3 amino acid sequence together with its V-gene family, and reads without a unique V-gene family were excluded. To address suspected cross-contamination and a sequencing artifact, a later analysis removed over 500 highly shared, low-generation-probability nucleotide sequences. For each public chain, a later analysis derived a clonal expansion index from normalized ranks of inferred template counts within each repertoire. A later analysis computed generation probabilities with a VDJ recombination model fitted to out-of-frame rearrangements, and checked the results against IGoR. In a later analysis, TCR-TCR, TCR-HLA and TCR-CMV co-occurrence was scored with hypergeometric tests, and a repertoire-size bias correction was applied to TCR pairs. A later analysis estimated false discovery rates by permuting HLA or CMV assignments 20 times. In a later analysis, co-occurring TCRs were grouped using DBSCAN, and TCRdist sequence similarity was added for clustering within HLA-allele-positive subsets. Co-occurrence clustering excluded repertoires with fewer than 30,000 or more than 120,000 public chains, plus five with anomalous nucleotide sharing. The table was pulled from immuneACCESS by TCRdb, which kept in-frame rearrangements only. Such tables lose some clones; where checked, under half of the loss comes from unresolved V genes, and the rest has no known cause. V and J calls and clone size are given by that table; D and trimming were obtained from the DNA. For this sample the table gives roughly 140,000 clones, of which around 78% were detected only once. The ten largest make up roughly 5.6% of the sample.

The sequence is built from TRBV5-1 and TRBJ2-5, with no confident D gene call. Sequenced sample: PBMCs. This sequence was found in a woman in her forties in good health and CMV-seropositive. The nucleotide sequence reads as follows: TGCGCCAGCAGCCTGCGTGGGCAGTCCATTCCACAAGAGACCCAGTACTTC. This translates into CASSLRGQSIPQETQYF.